The sequence of this TCR beta chain was determined in a study of blood T cells in healthy people across ages. Trimming pared 10 bases from V and 4 bases from J, leaving 16 bases between. The length of the CDR3 is 13 residues. Germline CDR1 and CDR2: MNHNY and SVGAGI (reference sequence). Combining a sample-barcoded 5' primer with a J-beta primer mix, a second PCR ran for about 7 to 12 cycles. TCRdb fed the 5' RACE reads into MiXCR, producing one record per CDR3 protein. This table holds about 970,000 distinct CDR3 sequences, 51% found once. The sequenced sample consisted of blood. The clonotype originates from a woman aged 60-70 years in good health. The chain uses TRBV6-6 and TRBJ2-5; D unclear. In DNA form, the CDR3 reads TGTGCCACGCAACCCCACAAGGGAGAGACCCAGTACTTC. Translation gives CATQPHKGETQYF.